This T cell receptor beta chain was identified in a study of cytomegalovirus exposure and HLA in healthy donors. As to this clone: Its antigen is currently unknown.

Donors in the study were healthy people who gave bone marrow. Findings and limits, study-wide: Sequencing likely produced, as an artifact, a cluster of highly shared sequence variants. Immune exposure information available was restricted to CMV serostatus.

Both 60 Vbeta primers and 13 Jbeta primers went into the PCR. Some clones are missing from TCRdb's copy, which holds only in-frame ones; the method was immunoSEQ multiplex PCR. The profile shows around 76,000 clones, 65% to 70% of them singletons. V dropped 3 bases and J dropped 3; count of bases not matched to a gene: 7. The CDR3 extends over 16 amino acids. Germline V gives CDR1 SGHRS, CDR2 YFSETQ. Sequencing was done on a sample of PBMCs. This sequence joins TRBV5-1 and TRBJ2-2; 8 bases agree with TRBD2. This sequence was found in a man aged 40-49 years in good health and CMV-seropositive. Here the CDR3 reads CASSYGLAADTGELFF. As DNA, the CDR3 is TGCGCCAGCAGCTATGGACTAGCTGCGGACACCGGGGAGCTGTTTTTT.